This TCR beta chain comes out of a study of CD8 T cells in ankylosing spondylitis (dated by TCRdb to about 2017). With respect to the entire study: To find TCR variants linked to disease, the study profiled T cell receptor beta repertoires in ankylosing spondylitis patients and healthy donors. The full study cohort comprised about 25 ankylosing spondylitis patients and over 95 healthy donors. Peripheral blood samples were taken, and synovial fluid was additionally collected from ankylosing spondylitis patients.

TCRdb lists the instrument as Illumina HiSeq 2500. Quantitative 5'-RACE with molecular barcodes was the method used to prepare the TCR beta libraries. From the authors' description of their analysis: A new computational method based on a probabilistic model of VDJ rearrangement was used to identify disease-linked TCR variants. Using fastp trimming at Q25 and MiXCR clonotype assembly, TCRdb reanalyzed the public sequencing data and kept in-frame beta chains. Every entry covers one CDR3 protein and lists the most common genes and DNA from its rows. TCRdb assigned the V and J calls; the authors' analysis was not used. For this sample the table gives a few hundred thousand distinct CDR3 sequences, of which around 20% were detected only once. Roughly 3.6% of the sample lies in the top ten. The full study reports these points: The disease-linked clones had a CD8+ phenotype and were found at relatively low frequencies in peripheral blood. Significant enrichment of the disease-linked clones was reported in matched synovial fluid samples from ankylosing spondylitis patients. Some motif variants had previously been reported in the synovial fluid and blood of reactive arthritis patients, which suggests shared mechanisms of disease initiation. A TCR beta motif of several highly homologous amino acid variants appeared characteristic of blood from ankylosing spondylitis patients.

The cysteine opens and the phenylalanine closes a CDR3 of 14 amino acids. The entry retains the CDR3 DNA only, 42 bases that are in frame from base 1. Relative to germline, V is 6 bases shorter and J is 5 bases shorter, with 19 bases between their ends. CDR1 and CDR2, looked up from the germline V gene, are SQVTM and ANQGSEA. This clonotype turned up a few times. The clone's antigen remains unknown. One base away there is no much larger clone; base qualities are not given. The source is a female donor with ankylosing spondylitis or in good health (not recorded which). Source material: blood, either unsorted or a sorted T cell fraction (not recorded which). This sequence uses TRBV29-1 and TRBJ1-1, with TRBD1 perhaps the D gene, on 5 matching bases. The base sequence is TGCAGCGTGAGTGTTCCAGGGTGGAGAACTGAAGCTTTCTTT. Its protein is CSVSVPGWRTEAFF.